The TCR beta chain under discussion was sequenced for a study of blood T cell repertoires in COVID-19. On the study more broadly: COVID-19 samples from acute and convalescent phases originated in the United States, Italy and Spain. The cDNA or gDNA used as material had been derived from T cells, B-cell-depleted T cells, or PBMCs.

The repertoire was sequenced with immunoSEQ multiplex PCR; TCRdb's copy has only in-frame clones and lacks some. The sample records 130,000 or so clones, 80% to 90% being singletons. CDR3 length: 14 residues. Germline trimming cut 5 bases from V and 2 bases from J; bases unmatched to any gene: 4. Germline CDR1 reads KGHSH; CDR2 reads LQKENI. The receptor's source is an older woman with acute or convalescent COVID-19. The chain has TRBV18 and TRBJ2-3; 7 nucleotides match TRBD2. The sequencing input was peripheral blood. The CDR3 spells CASSSGVNTDTQYF. The DNA of the CDR3 is TGTGCCAGCTCAAGCGGGGTGAACACAGATACGCAGTATTTT.